The clone carrying this T cell receptor beta chain was counted only a few times. The antigen remains undetermined. This sample stems from a study of cytomegalovirus exposure and HLA in healthy donors. Across the whole study: Counted in an early data release were 65 million to 100 million unique TCRs from HLA-typed donors.

Use of 60 Vbeta and 13 Jbeta primers characterized the PCR. Here immunoSEQ multiplex PCR was the method, and the copy in TCRdb shows in-frame clones only, minus some. The repertoire has 150,000 or so clones, about four fifths of them found once; the top ten carry about 0.39%. CDR3 length: 14 residues. CDR1 and CDR2 from the germline V gene are LNHDA and SQIVND (reference sequence). V lost 7 bases to trimming and J lost 8 bases; unmatched junction nucleotides: 10. Study-wide results and limits: The study dropped some indistinguishable V segments, TRBV6-2 and TRBV6-3 among them. Cytomegalovirus-associated TCR beta chains were listed, numbering 164. A later analysis found common viral pathogens apparently linked to several of the most significant clusters.

Sequencing was performed on PBMCs. The gene calls are TRBV19 and TRBJ1-2, with 10 nucleotides matching TRBD1. The receptor's source is a boy under 10 years old in good health and CMV-seronegative. The CDR3 protein is CASTRYGTGDGYTF. CDR3 DNA: TGTGCCAGTACGCGGTATGGGACAGGGGACGGCTACACCTTC.